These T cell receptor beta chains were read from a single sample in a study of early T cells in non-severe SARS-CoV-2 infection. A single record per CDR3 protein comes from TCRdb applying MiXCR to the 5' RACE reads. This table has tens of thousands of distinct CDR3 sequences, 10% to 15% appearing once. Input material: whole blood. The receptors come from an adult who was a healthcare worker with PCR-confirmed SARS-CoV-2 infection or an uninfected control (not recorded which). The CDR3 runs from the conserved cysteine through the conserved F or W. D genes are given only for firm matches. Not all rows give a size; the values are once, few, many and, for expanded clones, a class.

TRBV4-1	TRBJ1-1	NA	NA	CASSQGDADTEAFF	TGCGCCAGCAGCCAAGGTGACGCGGACACTGAAGCTTTCTTT
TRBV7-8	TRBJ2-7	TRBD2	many	CASSLGLAGSGEQYF	TGTGCCAGCAGCTTGGGACTAGCGGGATCGGGGGAGCAGTACTTC
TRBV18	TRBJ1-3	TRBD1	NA	CASSETGIGNTIYF	TGTGCCAGCTCCGAGACAGGGATTGGAAACACCATATATTTT
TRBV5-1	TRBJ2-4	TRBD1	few	CASSLAGGNFIQYF	TGCGCCAGCAGCTTGGCAGGGGGCAATTTCATTCAGTACTTC
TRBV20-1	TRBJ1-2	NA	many	CSARSSMLYGYTF	TGCAGTGCTAGGAGTAGTATGCTCTATGGCTACACCTTC
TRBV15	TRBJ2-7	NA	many	CATSRDQWYEQYF	TGTGCCACCAGCAGAGATCAATGGTACGAGCAGTACTTC
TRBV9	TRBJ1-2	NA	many	CASSAPGAIPLGGYTF	TGTGCCAGCAGCGCCCCCGGGGCTATCCCCTTGGGTGGCTACACCTTC
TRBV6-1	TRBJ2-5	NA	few	CASSEDGRIQETQYF	TGTGCCAGCAGTGAAGATGGACGTATTCAAGAGACCCAGTACTTC
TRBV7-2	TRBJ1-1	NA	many	CASSLGPRAFF	TGTGCCAGCAGCCTAGGACCTAGAGCTTTCTTT
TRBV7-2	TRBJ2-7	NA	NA	CASSLVTGSAYEQYF	TGTGCCAGCAGCTTGGTCACAGGTTCGGCCTACGAGCAGTACTTC
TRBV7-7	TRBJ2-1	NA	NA	CASSPDFFNEQFF	TGTGCCAGCAGCCCGGACTTCTTCAATGAGCAGTTCTTC
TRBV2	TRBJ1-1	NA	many	CASIPGQGLNTEAFF	TGTGCCAGCATCCCCGGGCAGGGATTAAACACTGAAGCTTTCTTT
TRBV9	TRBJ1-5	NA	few	CASSLGSDNQPQHF	TGTGCCAGCAGCCTAGGTTCGGACAATCAGCCCCAGCATTTT
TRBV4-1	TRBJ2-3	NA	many	CASSQEPGLLTDTQYF	TGCGCCAGCAGCCAAGAGCCGGGACTTCTCACAGATACGCAGTATTTT
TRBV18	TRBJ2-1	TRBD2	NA	CASSLTSGGANEQFF	TGTGCCAGCTCACTTACTAGCGGGGGGGCCAATGAGCAGTTCTTC
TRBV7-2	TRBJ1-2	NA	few	CASSFGTDYGYTF	TGTGCCAGCAGCTTTGGGACGGACTATGGCTACACCTTC
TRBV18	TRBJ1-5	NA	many	CASSPDRDQPQHF	TGTGCCAGCTCACCCGATAGGGATCAGCCCCAGCATTTT
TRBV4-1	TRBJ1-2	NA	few	CASSQDLRKTYTF	TGCGCCAGCAGCCAAGATCTGCGGAAAACCTACACCTTC
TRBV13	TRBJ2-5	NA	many	CASSQGVLDQETQYF	TGTGCCAGCAGCCAAGGGGTCCTAGACCAAGAGACCCAGTACTTC
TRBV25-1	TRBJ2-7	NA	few	CASSGWHEQYF	TGTGCCAGCAGTGGTTGGCACGAGCAGTACTTC
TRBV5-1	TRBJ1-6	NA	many	CASSLVSLSSYNSPLHF	TGCGCCAGCAGCTTGGTATCCCTCAGCTCCTATAATTCACCCCTCCACTTT